Sequencing of this TCR beta chain was carried out in a study of blood T cell repertoires in COVID-19. Whole-study context: Spain, Italy and the United States supplied samples that represented acute and convalescent COVID-19.

The CDR3 runs 15 residues. V lost 1 base and J lost 2, with 11 bases in between. Per the germline V gene, CDR1 is SGHVS and CDR2 is FNYEAQ. Original handling: Amplification of reference gene primers provided the estimated nucleated cell counts. Profiling relied on immunoSEQ multiplex PCR, and the TCRdb table lists in-frame clones only, not all of them. For V, J and clone size, that table is used; D and trimming come from the DNA. This table has about 250,000 clones, about 83% appearing once. This clonotype was sampled from a human donor in a cohort sampled during active COVID-19. Source material: peripheral blood. V gene TRBV7-6 combines with J gene TRBJ2-5; tentative D call: TRBD2 (5 bases). The CDR3 sequence: CASSLGSGVQETQYF. The CDR3 region has the DNA TGTGCCAGCAGCTTAGGTTCCGGGGTTCAAGAGACCCAGTACTTC.